These T cell receptor beta chains were read from a single sample in a study of blood T cell repertoires in COVID-19. Some clones are missing from TCRdb's copy, which holds only in-frame ones; the method was immunoSEQ multiplex PCR. The profile shows about 160,000 clones, roughly 84% of them singletons. The sample taken for sequencing was peripheral blood. These receptors were obtained from a woman aged 80 or older with active or convalescent COVID-19. Both conserved end residues are part of each CDR3. A D gene is named only where the DNA matches it firmly. Clone size is given for some rows only: seen once, a few or many times, or a class if the clone is expanded.

V: TRBV5-5; J: TRBJ2-5; length: 16; size: .; D: TRBD2; CDR3: CASSLDLAGGSETQYF; DNA: TGTGCCAGCAGCTTGGATCTAGCGGGAGGGTCGGAGACCCAGTACTTC
V: TRBV7-2; J: TRBJ1-3; length: 15; size: .; D: .; CDR3: CASSLEYRAGNTIYF; DNA: TGTGCCAGCAGCTTAGAGTACAGAGCTGGAAACACCATATATTTT
V: TRBV5-5; J: TRBJ1-1; length: 18; size: .; D: .; CDR3: CASSPDPNGGPDGTEAFF; DNA: TGTGCCAGCAGCCCGGACCCAAACGGGGGGCCGGATGGCACTGAAGCTTTCTTT
V: TRBV6-5; J: TRBJ1-5; length: 14; size: .; D: .; CDR3: CASRTVWDNQPQHF; DNA: TGTGCCAGCCGGACAGTGTGGGACAATCAGCCCCAGCATTTT
V: TRBV9; J: TRBJ1-1; length: 14; size: once; D: .; CDR3: CASSDGTVNTEAFF; DNA: TGTGCCAGCAGCGACGGGACTGTGAACACTGAAGCTTTCTTT
V: TRBV27; J: TRBJ2-5; length: 17; size: .; D: TRBD1; CDR3: CASSFRFGQGEGETQYF; DNA: TGTGCCAGCAGTTTCCGGTTTGGACAGGGGGAGGGGGAGACCCAGTACTTC
V: TRBV20-1; J: TRBJ1-1; length: 13; size: once; D: .; CDR3: CSASIDPNTEAFF; DNA: TGCAGTGCTAGTATAGATCCGAACACTGAAGCTTTCTTT
V: TRBV29-1; J: TRBJ1-1; length: 16; size: .; D: TRBD1; CDR3: CSVPRRDRGTRTEAFF; DNA: TGCAGCGTTCCTCGCCGGGACAGGGGGACCCGCACTGAAGCTTTCTTT
V: TRBV28; J: TRBJ1-1; length: 15; size: .; D: .; CDR3: CASSPSQVLNTEAFF; DNA: TGTGCCAGCAGTCCCTCCCAGGTTCTTAACACTGAAGCTTTCTTT
V: TRBV15; J: TRBJ1-1; length: 14; size: .; D: TRBD1; CDR3: CATSRDRVETEAFF; DNA: TGTGCCACCAGCAGGGACAGGGTAGAGACTGAAGCTTTCTTT